These 5 T cell receptor beta chains were sequenced from one sample in a study of CD8 T cells in ankylosing spondylitis. Study conclusions and caveats: A TCR beta motif made of roughly eight highly homologous variants seemed typical of ankylosing spondylitis blood.

No antigen has been identified for these receptors. TCRdb reprocessed the 5' RACE reads via MiXCR and lists one record per CDR3 protein. Found here are about 840,000 distinct CDR3 sequences, 12% of them singletons; the top ten hold 0.51%. The sample comprised blood, either unsorted or a sorted T cell fraction (not recorded which). These receptors were obtained from a male donor with ankylosing spondylitis.

The J gene is TRBJ2-5, the V gene TRBV5-1; 7 bases map to TRBD2. Germline CDR1 reads SGHRS; CDR2 reads YFSETQ. This CDR3 is built from 15 residues. With 4 bases clipped from V and 5 bases from J, the junction kept 11 bases outside the gene matches. The CDR3 sequence: CASSTKSGTWETQYF. As DNA, the CDR3 is TGCGCCAGCAGCACCAAGAGCGGGACTTGGGAGACCCAGTACTTC.

The chain combines TRBV18 with TRBJ2-1; 14 nucleotides match TRBD2. This CDR3 contains 16 residues. The V segment lost 5 bases and the J segment 4 bases; nucleotides outside the gene matches: 4. Germline loops: CDR1 KGHSH, CDR2 LQKENI. The DNA of the CDR3 is TGTGCCAGCTCAGGAGGACTAGCGGGAGGTTACAATGAGCAGTTCTTC. As protein: CASSGGLAGGYNEQFF.

This clonotype has just a few counts. The genes are TRBV3-1 and TRBJ1-2; weak D call: TRBD1 (6 bases). V was cut by 4 bases and J by 4 bases, with 13 bases left in between. This CDR3 region has 14 residues. CDR1 is LGHDT and CDR2 is YNNKEL in the germline V gene (reference sequence). CDR3: CASSLRGAGYGYTF. The CDR3 DNA reads TGTGCCAGCAGCCTCCGGGGGGCGGGCTATGGCTACACCTTC.

This rearrangement joins TRBV23-1 to TRBJ2-3; D remains ambiguous. TRBV23-1 is reported as an ORF; its role is uncertain. Trimming removed 4 bases at V and 11 bases at J, with 4 bases between. The CDR3 spans 9 residues. Written as DNA, the CDR3 is TGCGCCAGCAGTCCCCAGCAGTATTTT. It is translated as CASSPQQYF.

This clonotype was observed many times. The chain carries TRBV29-1 and TRBJ1-1; 7 bases are a match to TRBD1. Trimming cost V 5 bases and J 9 bases; bases outside gene matches: 9. The CDR3 extends over 12 amino acids. Germline CDR1 and CDR2: SQVTM and ANQGSEA. CDR3 DNA: TGCAGCGTTCGGGACAGCCGAATTAAAGCTTTCTTT. This codes for CSVRDSRIKAFF. Supplemented by reference TRBV29-1 and TRBJ1-1, the full variable domain reads SAVISQKPSRDICQRGTSLTIQCQVDSQVTMMFWYRQQPGQSLTLIATANQGSEATYESGFVIDKFPISRPNLTFSTLTVSNMSPEDSSIYLCSVRDSRIKAFFGQGTRLTVV.